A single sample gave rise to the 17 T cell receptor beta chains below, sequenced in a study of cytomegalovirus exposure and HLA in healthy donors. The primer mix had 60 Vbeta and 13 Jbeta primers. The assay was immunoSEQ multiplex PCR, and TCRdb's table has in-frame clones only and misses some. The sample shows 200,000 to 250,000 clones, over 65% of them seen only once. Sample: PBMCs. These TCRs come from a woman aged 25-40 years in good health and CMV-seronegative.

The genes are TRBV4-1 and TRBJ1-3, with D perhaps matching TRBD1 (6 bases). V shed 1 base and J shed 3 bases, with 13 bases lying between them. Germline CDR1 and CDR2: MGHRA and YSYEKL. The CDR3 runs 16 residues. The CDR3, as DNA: TGCGCCAGCAGCCAAGGCCAGGACAGATATGGAAACACCATATATTTT. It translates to CASSQGQDRYGNTIYF.

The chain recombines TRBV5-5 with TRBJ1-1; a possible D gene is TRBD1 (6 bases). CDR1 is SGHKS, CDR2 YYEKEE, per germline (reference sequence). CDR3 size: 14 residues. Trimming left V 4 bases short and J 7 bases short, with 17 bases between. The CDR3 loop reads CASSQNTGYLEAFF. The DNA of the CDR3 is TGTGCCAGCAGCCAAAACACAGGGTACCTTGAAGCTTTCTTT.

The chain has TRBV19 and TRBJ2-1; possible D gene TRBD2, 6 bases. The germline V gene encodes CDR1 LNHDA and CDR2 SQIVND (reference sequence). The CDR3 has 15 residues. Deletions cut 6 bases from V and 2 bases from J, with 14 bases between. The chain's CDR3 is CASSLAGGTYNEQFF. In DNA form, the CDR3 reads TGTGCCAGTAGCCTAGCTGGGGGGACCTACAATGAGCAGTTCTTC.

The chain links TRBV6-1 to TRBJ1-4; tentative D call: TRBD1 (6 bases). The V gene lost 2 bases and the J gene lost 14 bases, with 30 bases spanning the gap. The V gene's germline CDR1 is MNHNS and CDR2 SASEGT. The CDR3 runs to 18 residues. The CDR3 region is CASSEPLTRLDRTLGLFF. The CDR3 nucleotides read TGTGCCAGCAGTGAACCTCTAACCCGATTAGACAGGACCCTGGGGCTGTTTTTT.

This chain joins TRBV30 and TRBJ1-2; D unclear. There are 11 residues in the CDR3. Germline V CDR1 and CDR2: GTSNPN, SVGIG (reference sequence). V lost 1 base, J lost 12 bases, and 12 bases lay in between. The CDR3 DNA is TGTGCCTGGAGTGAGGCATCGGAGCACACCTTC. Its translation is CAWSEASEHTF.

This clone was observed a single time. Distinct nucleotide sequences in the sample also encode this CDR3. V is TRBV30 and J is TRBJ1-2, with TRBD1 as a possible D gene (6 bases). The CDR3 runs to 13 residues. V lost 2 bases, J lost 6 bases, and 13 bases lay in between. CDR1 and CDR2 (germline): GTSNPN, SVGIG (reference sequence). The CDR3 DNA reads TGTGCCTGGAGTTCGCAGGGGATTAATGGCTACACCTTC. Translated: CAWSSQGINGYTF. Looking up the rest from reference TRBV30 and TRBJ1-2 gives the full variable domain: SQTIHQWPATLVQPVGSPLSLECTVEGTSNPNLYWYRQAAGRGLQLLFYSVGIGQISSEVPQNLSASRPQDRQFILSSKKLLLSDSGFYLCAWSSQGINGYTFGSGTRLTVV.

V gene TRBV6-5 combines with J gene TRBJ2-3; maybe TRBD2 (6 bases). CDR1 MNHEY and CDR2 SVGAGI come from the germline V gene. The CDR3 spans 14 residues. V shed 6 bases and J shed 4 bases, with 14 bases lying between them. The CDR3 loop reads CASRLRGSSDTQYF. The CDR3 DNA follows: TGTGCCAGCAGACTCCGGGGGTCGTCAGATACGCAGTATTTT.

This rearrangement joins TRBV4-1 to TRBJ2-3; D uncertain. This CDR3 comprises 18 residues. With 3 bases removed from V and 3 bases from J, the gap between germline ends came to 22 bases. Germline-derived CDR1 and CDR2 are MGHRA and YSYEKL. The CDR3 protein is CASSQDGYSTSGTDTQYF. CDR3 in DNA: TGCGCCAGCAGCCAGGATGGTTATAGTACTTCGGGTACAGATACGCAGTATTTT.

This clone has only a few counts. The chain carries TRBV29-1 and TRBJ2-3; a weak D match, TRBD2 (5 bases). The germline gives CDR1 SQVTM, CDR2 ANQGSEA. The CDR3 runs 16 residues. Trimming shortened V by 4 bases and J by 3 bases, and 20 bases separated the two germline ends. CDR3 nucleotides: TGCAGCGTTGGATTCCAGGATAGGGTAGCGACAGATACGCAGTATTTT. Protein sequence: CSVGFQDRVATDTQYF.

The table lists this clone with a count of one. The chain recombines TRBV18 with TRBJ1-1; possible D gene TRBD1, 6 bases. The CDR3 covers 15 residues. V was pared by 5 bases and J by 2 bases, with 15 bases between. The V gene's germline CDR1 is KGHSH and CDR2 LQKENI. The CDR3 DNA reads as TGTGCCAGCTCATTTTCGCAGGGGACAAACACTGAAGCTTTCTTT. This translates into CASSFSQGTNTEAFF.

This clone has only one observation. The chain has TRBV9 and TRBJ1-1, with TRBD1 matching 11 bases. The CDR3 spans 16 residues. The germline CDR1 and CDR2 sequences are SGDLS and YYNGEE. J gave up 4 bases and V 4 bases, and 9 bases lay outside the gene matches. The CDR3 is CASSPTGQGVFTEAFF. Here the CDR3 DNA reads TGTGCCAGCAGCCCCACGGGACAGGGGGTTTTCACTGAAGCTTTCTTT.

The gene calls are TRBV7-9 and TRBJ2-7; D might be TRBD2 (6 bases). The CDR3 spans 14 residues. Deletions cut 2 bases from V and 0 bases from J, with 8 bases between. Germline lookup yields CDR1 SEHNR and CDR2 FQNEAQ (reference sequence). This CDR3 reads CASSLSGVSYEQYF. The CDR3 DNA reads TGTGCCAGCAGCTTATCGGGGGTCTCCTACGAGCAGTACTTC. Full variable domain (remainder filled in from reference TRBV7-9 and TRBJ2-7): DTGVSQNPRHKITKRGQNVTFRCDPISEHNRLYWYRQTLGQGPEFLTYFQNEAQLEKSRLLSDRFSAERPKGSFSTLEIQRTEQGDSAMYLCASSLSGVSYEQYFGPGTRLTVT.

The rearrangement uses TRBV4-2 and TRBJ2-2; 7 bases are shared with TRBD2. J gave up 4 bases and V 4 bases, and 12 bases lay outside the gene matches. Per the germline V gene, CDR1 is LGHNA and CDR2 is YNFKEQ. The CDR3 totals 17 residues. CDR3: CASSRSAGEGSTGELFF. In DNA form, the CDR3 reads TGTGCCAGCAGCCGTTCGGCGGGGGAGGGTTCCACCGGGGAGCTGTTTTTT.

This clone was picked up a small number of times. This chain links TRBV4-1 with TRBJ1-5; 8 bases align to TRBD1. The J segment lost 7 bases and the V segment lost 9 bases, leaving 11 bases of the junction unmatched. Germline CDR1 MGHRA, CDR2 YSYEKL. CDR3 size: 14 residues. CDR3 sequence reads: CASSLDRGGQPQHF. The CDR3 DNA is TGCGCCAGTAGTCTCGACAGGGGAGGACAGCCCCAGCATTTT.

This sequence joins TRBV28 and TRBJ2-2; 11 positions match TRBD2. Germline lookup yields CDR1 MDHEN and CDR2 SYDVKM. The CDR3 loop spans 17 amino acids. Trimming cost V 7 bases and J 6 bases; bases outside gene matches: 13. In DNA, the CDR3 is TGTGCCAGCATAAGTTTAGCGGGAGGGCCGCGGCCCGGGGAGCTGTTTTTT. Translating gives CASISLAGGPRPGELFF. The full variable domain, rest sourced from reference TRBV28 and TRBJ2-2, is DVKVTQSSRYLVKRTGEKVFLECVQDMDHENMFWYRQDPGLGLRLIYFSYDVKMKEKGDIPEGYSVSREKKERFSLILESASTNQTSMYLCASISLAGGPRPGELFFGEGSRLTVL.

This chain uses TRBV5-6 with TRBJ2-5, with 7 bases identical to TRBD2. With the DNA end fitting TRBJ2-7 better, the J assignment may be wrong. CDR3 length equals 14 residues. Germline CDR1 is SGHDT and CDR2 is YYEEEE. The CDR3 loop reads CASSPGLHTYEQYF. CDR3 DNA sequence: TGTGCCAGCAGCCCGGGACTACATACCTACGAGCAGTACTTC.

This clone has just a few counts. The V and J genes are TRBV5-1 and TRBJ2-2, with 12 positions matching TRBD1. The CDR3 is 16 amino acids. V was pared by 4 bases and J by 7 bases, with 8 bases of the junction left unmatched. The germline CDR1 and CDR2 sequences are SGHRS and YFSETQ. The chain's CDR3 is CASSGDRGRRSGELFF. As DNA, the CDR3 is TGCGCCAGCAGCGGGGACAGGGGGCGCAGAAGCGGGGAGCTGTTTTTT.